This TCR beta chain was captured by sequencing in a study of tumor-infiltrating lymphocytes in localized non-small cell lung cancer. J lost 5 bases, V lost 5 bases, and 7 bases had no gene match. The CDR3 length is 15 residues. Germline CDR1 reads SGHAT; CDR2 reads FQNNGV. Note on this clone: Its target is not known.

Study-level results: IM1 and IM2 tumors showed no difference in T-cell fraction.

Measured with immunoSEQ multiplex PCR; TCRdb has only the in-frame clones, and not every one. This sample carries about 15,000 clones, approximately 69% of them seen once, and the ten largest clones take approximately 6%. Material for sequencing was lung tumor tissue. The clonotype comes from a human donor with non-small cell lung cancer. V gene TRBV11-2 combines with J gene TRBJ1-2; TRBD1 matches at 11 bases. CDR3 nucleotide sequence: TGTGCCAGCAGCAAACCGGGACAGGGGGTTTATGGCTACACCTTC. Its protein is CASSKPGQGVYGYTF.